The rows below give T cell receptor beta chains drawn from one sample of a study of T cell repertoires in cytomegalovirus infection. Antigens of these TCRs are unknown. TCRdb re-called the reads with MiXCR, one entry per CDR3 protein. The data show 800,000 to 950,000 distinct CDR3 sequences, less than 35% seen once. The material was cultured CD8+ T cells from PBMCs, obtained from culture after CMV antigen stimulation. The receptors come from a human donor in good health (CMV status not recorded). Some clones in this sample may be carry-over from other donors' samples. Each CDR3 is given without its conserved first and last residue. The order of the fields is V gene, J gene, CDR3 protein.

>TRBV6-6|TRBJ2-5
ASRLAGGVETQY
>TRBV5-5|TRBJ2-1
ASSVADRERNEQF
>TRBV13|TRBJ1-1
ASSLWGGLVNTEAF
>TRBV19|TRBJ2-7
ASSIDPGEDEQY
>TRBV7-9|TRBJ2-1
ASSPVWWGDSGGHNEQF
>TRBV29-1|TRBJ1-1
SVGALEAEAF
>TRBV12-3/TRBV12-4|TRBJ1-5
ASSFLASNQPQH
>TRBV24-1|TRBJ2-1
ATSGAYRTGGYGDPYNEQF
>TRBV20-1|TRBJ2-1
SARDKEGTSRQF
>TRBV7-6|TRBJ2-1
ASSGRLAGVPQRRSNEQF
>TRBV27|TRBJ2-1
ASSKITGASYNEQF
>TRBV29-1|TRBJ2-2
SVGGVTGELF
>TRBV7-2|TRBJ2-7
ASSSIWDYEQY
>TRBV5-1|TRBJ1-6
ASSPVGVRDSPLH
>TRBV27|TRBJ2-5
ASSRTVKETQY
>TRBV6-6|TRBJ1-2
ASSGWTGSGYGYT
>TRBV28|TRBJ1-3
ASSPGGIGNTIY
>TRBV11-1|TRBJ1-1
ASSLAAQHEAF
>TRBV4-1|TRBJ2-7
ASSQDHGQFTYEQY
>TRBV4-3|TRBJ1-1
ASSQDSGAINTEAF
>TRBV15|TRBJ1-2
ATSRAPGGPVYGYT
>TRBV4-3|TRBJ2-1
ASSQDELAGVSSYNEQF
>TRBV6-8|TRBJ2-1
ASQAANEQF
>TRBV3-1|TRBJ1-2
ASSPGTRYGYT
>TRBV4-1|TRBJ1-5
ASSQSVGQPQH
>TRBV7-2|TRBJ1-5
ASSSWTGTQH
>TRBV6-1|TRBJ1-1
ASSGTGLDTEAF
>TRBV29-1|TRBJ2-3
SGGGRAGAYTDTQY
>TRBV6-8|TRBJ2-7
AGRDDRGEQY
>TRBV12-3/TRBV12-4|TRBJ2-6
ASSLWAATMESGANVLT
>TRBV5-4|TRBJ2-7
ASSPDRTGAHYEQY
>TRBV12-5|TRBJ1-2
ASGFDRAYGYT
>TRBV7-6|TRBJ1-5
ASSLGDSLNQPQH
>TRBV11-2|TRBJ2-1
ASSPRPAGDYNEQF
>TRBV6-5|TRBJ2-3
ASSSSGGASSDTQY
>TRBV7-9|TRBJ2-7
ASSATGTEQY
>TRBV29-1|TRBJ1-2
SVPGTGGSGYT
>TRBV7-9|TRBJ2-3
ASRPPVAGGQDTQY
>TRBV10-3|TRBJ2-1
AILGPDENEQF
>TRBV6-2/TRBV6-3|TRBJ2-7
ASSFSTSYEQY
>TRBV11-2|TRBJ2-2
ASSLGGGVSTGELF
>TRBV7-3|TRBJ2-3
ASSPFSGASTDTQY
>TRBV12-3/TRBV12-4|TRBJ1-2
ASSLPGKDYGYT
>TRBV11-3|TRBJ2-2
ASSPQGRDTGELF
>TRBV4-1|TRBJ1-2
ASSQDPTGPTYGYT
>TRBV5-5|TRBJ1-6
ASSLVAQRDHSPLH
>TRBV6-1|TRBJ2-3
ASSAQDSGTDTQY
>TRBV7-3|TRBJ1-1
ASSSFVNTEAF
>TRBV7-4|TRBJ2-3
ASSRGQGINPDTQY
>TRBV4-1|TRBJ1-3
ATRGSGNTIY
>TRBV7-9|TRBJ2-5
ASSLYPGETQY
>TRBV6-1|TRBJ2-1
ASSEDFVWDEQF
>TRBV6-5|TRBJ2-1
ASSYREPYNEQF
>TRBV2|TRBJ1-1
ASSAGQGDTEAF
>TRBV12-3/TRBV12-4|TRBJ1-2
ASSLEGARGYT
>TRBV29-1|TRBJ1-1
SVDPTNTEAF